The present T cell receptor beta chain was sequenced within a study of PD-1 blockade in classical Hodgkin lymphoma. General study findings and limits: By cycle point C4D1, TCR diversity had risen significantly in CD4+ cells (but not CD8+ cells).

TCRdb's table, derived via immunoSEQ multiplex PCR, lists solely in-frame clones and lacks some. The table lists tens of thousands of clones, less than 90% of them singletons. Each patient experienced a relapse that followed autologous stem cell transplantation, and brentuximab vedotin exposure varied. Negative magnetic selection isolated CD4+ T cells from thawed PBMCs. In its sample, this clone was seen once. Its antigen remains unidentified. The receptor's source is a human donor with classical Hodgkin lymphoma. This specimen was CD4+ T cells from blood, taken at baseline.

Here the CDR3 reads CASSIHRQGGNTIYF. The CDR3 DNA sequence: TGTGCCAGCAGTATCCACCGACAGGGTGGGAACACCATATATTTT. This sequence joins TRBV6-6 and TRBJ1-3, with 7 bases fitting TRBD1. V gave up 5 bases and J gave up 7 bases; unmatched junction bases: 11. CDR3 length: 15 residues. Germline CDR1 and CDR2: MNHNY and SVGAGI (reference sequence).